The 6 T cell receptor beta chains reported below all come from one sample, sequenced in a study of beta chain features in type 1 diabetes. Expressed TCRB transcripts were sequenced, since all the RNA that had been isolated was reverse transcribed. Assay used: immunoSEQ multiplex PCR; TCRdb lists only in-frame clones, some missing. This table holds hundreds of thousands of clones, roughly an eighth found once. The sample consisted of naive CD4+ T cells from blood. The receptors stem from a man aged 18 to 35 in good health.

This chain connects TRBV10-3 to TRBJ2-7; TRBD1 agrees at 8 bases. The CDR3 runs to 15 residues. Germline CDR1 ENHRY, CDR2 SYGVKD. Germline trimming cut 10 bases from V and 3 bases from J; bases unmatched to any gene: 14. The CDR3 coding sequence is TGTGCCAGCGGGACAGGCCTAGATGTTAACTACGAGCAGTACTTC. Amino acids: CASGTGLDVNYEQYF.

This clone has only a few counts. The chain joins TRBV7-2 to TRBJ2-7; 7 bases match TRBD1. This CDR3 has 14 amino acids. V shed 5 bases and J 2 bases; nucleotides not matched to a gene: 6. Germline CDR1 reads SGHTA; CDR2 reads FQGNSA. The CDR3 spells CASSAHRGTYEQYF. CDR3 nucleotide sequence: TGTGCCAGCAGCGCACACAGGGGAACCTACGAGCAGTACTTC.

This clone appeared a few times. This chain connects TRBV19 to TRBJ2-3; 9 bases align to TRBD1. The junction had 9 bases not matched to a gene; V was cut back by 7 bases and J by 4 bases. The germline CDR1 and CDR2 sequences are LNHDA and SQIVND (reference sequence). This CDR3 spans 15 amino acids. Here the CDR3 reads CASTRTGVLADTQYF. In DNA, the CDR3 is TGTGCCAGTACCAGGACAGGGGTGTTGGCAGATACGCAGTATTTT.

This clone occurred a few times. J is TRBJ2-7 and V is TRBV5-4; D call uncertain. CDR1 and CDR2 (germline): SGHNT, YYREEE (reference sequence). The V and J ends lost 1 base and 3 bases respectively, with 8 bases between them. CDR3 size: 13 residues. CDR3 amino acids: CASSLLQDYEQYF. As DNA, the CDR3 is TGTGCCAGCAGCTTGTTGCAGGACTACGAGCAGTACTTC.

The rearrangement uses TRBV6-6 and TRBJ2-7, with 7 bases that match TRBD1. V lost 3 bases, J lost 2 bases, and 4 bases stayed unmatched. CDR3 length equals 14 residues. From germline, CDR1 is MNHNY and CDR2 SVGAGI (reference sequence). CDR3: CASSYEGQAYEQYF. The CDR3 nucleotides are TGTGCCAGCAGTTATGAAGGACAGGCCTACGAGCAGTACTTC.

The chain uses TRBV6-5 and TRBJ2-3; 9 positions match TRBD2. The germline CDR1 and CDR2 sequences are MNHEY and SVGAGI. The CDR3 spans 15 residues. V trimming: 3 bases; J trimming: 3 bases; junction bases outside the gene matches: 4. CDR3 sequence: CASSYSGSFTDTQYF. The CDR3 DNA reads TGTGCCAGCAGTTATAGCGGGAGTTTTACAGATACGCAGTATTTT.